This TCR beta chain originates from a study of blood T cell repertoires in COVID-19. Turning to the study itself: T cells, B-cell-depleted T cells, or PBMCs supplied cDNA or gDNA.

This clone was counted between two and nine times. Source study methods: Estimates of nucleated cell counts were drawn from the amplification of reference gene primers. Clones were sequenced by immunoSEQ multiplex PCR, and TCRdb holds only the in-frame ones, with some missing. V and J calls and clone size are given by that table; D and trimming were obtained from the DNA. The sample yields some 330,000 clones, around 89% seen once. This sequence was found in a woman between 45 and 65 years old with active or convalescent COVID-19. Sequencing was done on a sample of peripheral blood.

CDR3 in amino acids: CASSPGLAGESYEQYF. The CDR3 DNA reads as TGCGCCAGCAGCCCCGGACTAGCGGGAGAGTCCTACGAGCAGTACTTC. The V gene is TRBV5-1, the J gene TRBJ2-7; 13 bases match TRBD2. With V trimmed by 4 bases and J by 1 base, 5 bases remained unmatched. Per germline, CDR1 SGHRS and CDR2 YFSETQ. The length of the CDR3 is 16 residues. Together with reference TRBV5-1 and TRBJ2-7, the CDR3 gives the full variable domain: KAGVTQTPRYLIKTRGQQVTLSCSPISGHRSVSWYQQTPGQGLQFLFEYFSETQRNKGNFPGRFSGRQFSNSRSEMNVSTLELGDSALYLCASSPGLAGESYEQYFGPGTRLTVT.